These T cell receptor beta chains were read from a single sample in a study of blood T cell repertoires in COVID-19. Sequenced by immunoSEQ multiplex PCR; TCRdb stores in-frame clones only, minus some. This sample has about 190,000 clones, with about 86% found just once. The source material was peripheral blood. All receptors derive from a man aged 30 to 39 with active or convalescent COVID-19. Each CDR3 is given with its conserved first and last residue. A D gene is named only where the DNA matches it firmly. The size of a clone is reported for some rows only, either as once, few or many, or as a class for expanded clones.

j_gene,v_gene,d_gene,abundance,CDR3nt,CDR3aa
TRBJ1-6,TRBV5-4,TRBD1,.,TGTGCCAGCAGCCCAGTTACAGGGGGCGTCTCACCCCTCCACTTT,CASSPVTGGVSPLHF
TRBJ2-7,TRBV10-1,TRBD1,few,TGCGCCAGCAACCCGGGACAGGACACCTACGAGCAGTACTTC,CASNPGQDTYEQYF
TRBJ2-6,TRBV9,.,.,TGTGCCAGCAGCCCGCGCCTGGGGGCCGTCTCTGGGGCCAACGTCCTGACTTTC,CASSPRLGAVSGANVLTF
TRBJ1-5,TRBV19,.,.,TGTGCCAGTAGTCATCCAGGGGAATATAGCAATCAGCCCCAGCATTTT,CASSHPGEYSNQPQHF
TRBJ1-5,TRBV5-4,TRBD1,.,TGTGCCAGCAGCGCAGGGGGCGGTAGCAGCAATCAGCCCCAGCATTTT,CASSAGGGSSNQPQHF
TRBJ2-3,TRBV6-5,TRBD2,once,TGTGCCAGCAGTTCTGGACTAGCGGGGACCCCAGATACGCAGTATTTT,CASSSGLAGTPDTQYF
TRBJ2-1,TRBV5-6,TRBD2,.,TGTGCCAGCAGCTTCGAACTAGCGGGGGGTAACCCCTCCTACAATGAGCAGTTCTTC,CASSFELAGGNPSYNEQFF
TRBJ2-1,TRBV27,.,.,TGTGCCAGCCAGACTCAGAACCCTTACAATGAGCAGTTCTTC,CASQTQNPYNEQFF
TRBJ1-4,TRBV4-1,.,once,TGCGCCAGCAGCCAAGAAGGGCAGGGAGGTGAAAAACTGTTTTTT,CASSQEGQGGEKLFF
TRBJ1-6,TRBV2,TRBD1,.,TGTGCCAGCAGTACCGGGACAGATAATTCACCCCTCCACTTT,CASSTGTDNSPLHF
TRBJ1-3,TRBV27,TRBD1,.,TGTGCCAGCAGTTTCACAGGGGAGGCTGGAAACACCATATATTTT,CASSFTGEAGNTIYF
TRBJ2-1,TRBV4-1,TRBD2,few,TGCGCCAGCAGCCAGCGGGGGGGCGTCGACAATGAGCAGTTCTTC,CASSQRGGVDNEQFF
TRBJ2-1,TRBV7-2,.,few,TGTGCCAGCAGCACTTCGACGATGTCGGGGTTGTACAATGAGCAGTTCTTC,CASSTSTMSGLYNEQFF
TRBJ1-2,TRBV14,.,.,TGTGCCAGCAGCCAAGACCAGACCAGGCAAGATGGCTACACCTTC,CASSQDQTRQDGYTF
TRBJ1-1,TRBV18,TRBD1,.,TGTGCCAGCTCACCAATAGGGACAGGGAACACTGAAGCTTTCTTT,CASSPIGTGNTEAFF
TRBJ2-7,TRBV24-1,TRBD2,few,TGTGCCACCAGTGATTTGTCCCGACTAGCGGGAGCCAACGAGCAGTACTTC,CATSDLSRLAGANEQYF
TRBJ1-1,TRBV4-1,TRBD1,.,TGCGCCAGCAGCCAAGATCTTGGGACAGCCCTGGTAGGCACTGAAGCTTTCTTT,CASSQDLGTALVGTEAFF
TRBJ2-5,TRBV11-3,TRBD1,.,TGTGCCAGCAGCGAACAGGGGGGCGCGGAGACCCAGTACTTC,CASSEQGGAETQYF
TRBJ2-3,TRBV11-2,TRBD1,few,TGTGCCAGCAAGACAGGGTCTAGCACAGATACGCAGTATTTT,CASKTGSSTDTQYF
TRBJ1-2,TRBV9,.,once,TGTGCCAGCAGCGTAGGAAGGGCAGGGCTTCCTGGCTACACCTTC,CASSVGRAGLPGYTF
TRBJ2-6,TRBV28,TRBD1,.,TGTGCCAGCACCACACACAGGGGCCATCCCGACTCTGGGGCCAACGTCCTGACTTTC,CASTTHRGHPDSGANVLTF
TRBJ2-5,TRBV12-3/TRBV12-4,.,.,TGTGCCAGCAGTTTAGGGCAGGGAGAGACCCAGTACTTC,CASSLGQGETQYF
TRBJ2-1,TRBV4-3,TRBD2,.,TGCGCCAGCAGCCACTCCTACGCGGGAGGGCGGGCTGAGCAGTTCTTC,CASSHSYAGGRAEQFF
TRBJ1-3,TRBV4-1,.,.,TGCGCCAGCAGCCAAGACAGGGACACCTCCTCTGGAAACACCATATATTTT,CASSQDRDTSSGNTIYF
TRBJ1-1,TRBV27,TRBD1,.,TGTGCCAGCAGTATTCGGACAGGGCGGGCGAACACTGAAGCTTTCTTT,CASSIRTGRANTEAFF
TRBJ2-2,TRBV27,.,.,TGTGCCAGTATGGGCAGCCGGTTCGCGAACACCGGGGAGCTGTTTTTT,CASMGSRFANTGELFF
TRBJ2-3,TRBV7-2,.,.,TGTGCCAGCAGCTTAGCGAGGGTCACAGATACGCAGTATTTT,CASSLARVTDTQYF
TRBJ2-1,TRBV6-6,TRBD2,.,TGTGCCAGCAGTTACGGGACTAGCGGGGTTAATGAGCAGTTCTTC,CASSYGTSGVNEQFF
TRBJ2-5,TRBV9,.,.,TGTGCCAGCAGCCCGTTCGAGCGGCTGGAGACCCAGTACTTC,CASSPFERLETQYF
TRBJ1-4,TRBV19,.,.,TGTGCCAGTAGTATTCTACAGCATAATGAAAAACTGTTTTTT,CASSILQHNEKLFF
TRBJ2-1,TRBV18,TRBD2,.,TGTGCCAGCTCACCCGGGCGGGAGGGCAAAGAGCAGTTCTTC,CASSPGREGKEQFF
TRBJ1-6,TRBV7-9,.,few,TGTGCCAGCAGGCCCACAGGGATAGGCTCACCCCTCCACTTT,CASRPTGIGSPLHF
TRBJ1-4,TRBV27,TRBD1,.,TGTGCCAGCAGTTTTGGGACAGCAGAGCTTGAAAAACTGTTTTTT,CASSFGTAELEKLFF
TRBJ1-5,TRBV18,.,.,TGTGCCAGCTCATCGGTACGCCAAGGGGGCAATCAGCCCCAGCATTTT,CASSSVRQGGNQPQHF
TRBJ2-1,TRBV11-2,.,.,TGTGCCAGCAGCTTACGTAGGGGCTGGGGGGATGAGCAGTTCTTC,CASSLRRGWGDEQFF
TRBJ2-5,TRBV10-3,TRBD1,once,TGTGCCATCAGTGGCCGGACAGGGCGGGGCCAAGAGACCCAGTACTTC,CAISGRTGRGQETQYF
TRBJ2-7,TRBV6-5,.,once,TGTGCCAGCAGTAATCACGCGGGGACGGGCGAGCAGTACTTC,CASSNHAGTGEQYF
TRBJ1-2,TRBV5-8,.,few,TGTGCCAGCAGCCCCGCCCTGGGCAGGCACTATGGCTACACCTTC,CASSPALGRHYGYTF
TRBJ1-1,TRBV5-5,TRBD1,.,TGTGCCAGCAGCACGCAGGGGGCTGAGACTGAAGCTTTCTTT,CASSTQGAETEAFF
TRBJ2-5,TRBV13,.,.,TGTGCCAGCAGCTTAGGACAGGGCGGGGAGACCCAGTACTTC,CASSLGQGGETQYF
TRBJ2-6,TRBV7-9,.,.,TGTGCCAGCAGCTCGACAGCCTCTGGGGCCAACGTCCTGACTTTC,CASSSTASGANVLTF
TRBJ2-6,TRBV3-1/TRBV3-2,.,.,TGTGCCAGCAGCCTCTCTGGGGCGGGAAATGCCAACGTCCTGACTTTC,CASSLSGAGNANVLTF
TRBJ1-5,TRBV6-2/TRBV6-3,.,.,TGTGCCAGCGGTTGGACAGGCAATCAGCCCCAGCATTTT,CASGWTGNQPQHF
TRBJ2-7,TRBV4-1,.,.,TGCGCCAGCAGCTCTCACGGGGGTCCACCCGACGAGCAGTACTTC,CASSSHGGPPDEQYF
TRBJ1-3,TRBV19,.,.,TGTGCCAGTAGCCGTCCGGGAAATGGTGCAGTAAACACCATATATTTT,CASSRPGNGAVNTIYF
TRBJ2-3,TRBV6-4,.,.,TGTGCCAGCAGTGCCGGGGAGGCAGATACGCAGTATTTT,CASSAGEADTQYF
TRBJ1-1,TRBV5-1,.,.,TGCGCCACCAAGGTCCCAGGGGATACTGAAGCTTTCTTT,CATKVPGDTEAFF
TRBJ2-2,TRBV6-5,.,.,TGTGCCAGCAGTTACTCGAGGGAGGACACCGGGGAGCTGTTTTTT,CASSYSREDTGELFF
TRBJ2-3,TRBV13,TRBD2,.,TGTGCCAGCAGCAGGGGACTAGCGGGGGCCACAGATACGCAGTATTTT,CASSRGLAGATDTQYF
TRBJ1-2,TRBV5-4,.,.,TGTGCCAGCAGTAAACCGGGACTCACCTATGGCTACACCTTC,CASSKPGLTYGYTF
TRBJ1-6,TRBV19,TRBD1,.,TGTGCTACGAGGGCAGGACAGGGCCGATTGGGGTATAATTCACCCCTCCACTTT,CATRAGQGRLGYNSPLHF
TRBJ2-4,TRBV30,TRBD2,.,TGTGCCTCCAGGGGGCCGGCTAGCGGGAGAAGAAACATTCAGTACTTC,CASRGPASGRRNIQYF
TRBJ1-1,TRBV20-1,.,.,TGCAGTGCTAGATTAACCAGGGAAGCTTTCTTT,CSARLTREAFF
TRBJ2-3,TRBV5-4,.,.,TGTGCCAGCAGACCACCTAGGTATCCAGATACGCAGTATTTT,CASRPPRYPDTQYF